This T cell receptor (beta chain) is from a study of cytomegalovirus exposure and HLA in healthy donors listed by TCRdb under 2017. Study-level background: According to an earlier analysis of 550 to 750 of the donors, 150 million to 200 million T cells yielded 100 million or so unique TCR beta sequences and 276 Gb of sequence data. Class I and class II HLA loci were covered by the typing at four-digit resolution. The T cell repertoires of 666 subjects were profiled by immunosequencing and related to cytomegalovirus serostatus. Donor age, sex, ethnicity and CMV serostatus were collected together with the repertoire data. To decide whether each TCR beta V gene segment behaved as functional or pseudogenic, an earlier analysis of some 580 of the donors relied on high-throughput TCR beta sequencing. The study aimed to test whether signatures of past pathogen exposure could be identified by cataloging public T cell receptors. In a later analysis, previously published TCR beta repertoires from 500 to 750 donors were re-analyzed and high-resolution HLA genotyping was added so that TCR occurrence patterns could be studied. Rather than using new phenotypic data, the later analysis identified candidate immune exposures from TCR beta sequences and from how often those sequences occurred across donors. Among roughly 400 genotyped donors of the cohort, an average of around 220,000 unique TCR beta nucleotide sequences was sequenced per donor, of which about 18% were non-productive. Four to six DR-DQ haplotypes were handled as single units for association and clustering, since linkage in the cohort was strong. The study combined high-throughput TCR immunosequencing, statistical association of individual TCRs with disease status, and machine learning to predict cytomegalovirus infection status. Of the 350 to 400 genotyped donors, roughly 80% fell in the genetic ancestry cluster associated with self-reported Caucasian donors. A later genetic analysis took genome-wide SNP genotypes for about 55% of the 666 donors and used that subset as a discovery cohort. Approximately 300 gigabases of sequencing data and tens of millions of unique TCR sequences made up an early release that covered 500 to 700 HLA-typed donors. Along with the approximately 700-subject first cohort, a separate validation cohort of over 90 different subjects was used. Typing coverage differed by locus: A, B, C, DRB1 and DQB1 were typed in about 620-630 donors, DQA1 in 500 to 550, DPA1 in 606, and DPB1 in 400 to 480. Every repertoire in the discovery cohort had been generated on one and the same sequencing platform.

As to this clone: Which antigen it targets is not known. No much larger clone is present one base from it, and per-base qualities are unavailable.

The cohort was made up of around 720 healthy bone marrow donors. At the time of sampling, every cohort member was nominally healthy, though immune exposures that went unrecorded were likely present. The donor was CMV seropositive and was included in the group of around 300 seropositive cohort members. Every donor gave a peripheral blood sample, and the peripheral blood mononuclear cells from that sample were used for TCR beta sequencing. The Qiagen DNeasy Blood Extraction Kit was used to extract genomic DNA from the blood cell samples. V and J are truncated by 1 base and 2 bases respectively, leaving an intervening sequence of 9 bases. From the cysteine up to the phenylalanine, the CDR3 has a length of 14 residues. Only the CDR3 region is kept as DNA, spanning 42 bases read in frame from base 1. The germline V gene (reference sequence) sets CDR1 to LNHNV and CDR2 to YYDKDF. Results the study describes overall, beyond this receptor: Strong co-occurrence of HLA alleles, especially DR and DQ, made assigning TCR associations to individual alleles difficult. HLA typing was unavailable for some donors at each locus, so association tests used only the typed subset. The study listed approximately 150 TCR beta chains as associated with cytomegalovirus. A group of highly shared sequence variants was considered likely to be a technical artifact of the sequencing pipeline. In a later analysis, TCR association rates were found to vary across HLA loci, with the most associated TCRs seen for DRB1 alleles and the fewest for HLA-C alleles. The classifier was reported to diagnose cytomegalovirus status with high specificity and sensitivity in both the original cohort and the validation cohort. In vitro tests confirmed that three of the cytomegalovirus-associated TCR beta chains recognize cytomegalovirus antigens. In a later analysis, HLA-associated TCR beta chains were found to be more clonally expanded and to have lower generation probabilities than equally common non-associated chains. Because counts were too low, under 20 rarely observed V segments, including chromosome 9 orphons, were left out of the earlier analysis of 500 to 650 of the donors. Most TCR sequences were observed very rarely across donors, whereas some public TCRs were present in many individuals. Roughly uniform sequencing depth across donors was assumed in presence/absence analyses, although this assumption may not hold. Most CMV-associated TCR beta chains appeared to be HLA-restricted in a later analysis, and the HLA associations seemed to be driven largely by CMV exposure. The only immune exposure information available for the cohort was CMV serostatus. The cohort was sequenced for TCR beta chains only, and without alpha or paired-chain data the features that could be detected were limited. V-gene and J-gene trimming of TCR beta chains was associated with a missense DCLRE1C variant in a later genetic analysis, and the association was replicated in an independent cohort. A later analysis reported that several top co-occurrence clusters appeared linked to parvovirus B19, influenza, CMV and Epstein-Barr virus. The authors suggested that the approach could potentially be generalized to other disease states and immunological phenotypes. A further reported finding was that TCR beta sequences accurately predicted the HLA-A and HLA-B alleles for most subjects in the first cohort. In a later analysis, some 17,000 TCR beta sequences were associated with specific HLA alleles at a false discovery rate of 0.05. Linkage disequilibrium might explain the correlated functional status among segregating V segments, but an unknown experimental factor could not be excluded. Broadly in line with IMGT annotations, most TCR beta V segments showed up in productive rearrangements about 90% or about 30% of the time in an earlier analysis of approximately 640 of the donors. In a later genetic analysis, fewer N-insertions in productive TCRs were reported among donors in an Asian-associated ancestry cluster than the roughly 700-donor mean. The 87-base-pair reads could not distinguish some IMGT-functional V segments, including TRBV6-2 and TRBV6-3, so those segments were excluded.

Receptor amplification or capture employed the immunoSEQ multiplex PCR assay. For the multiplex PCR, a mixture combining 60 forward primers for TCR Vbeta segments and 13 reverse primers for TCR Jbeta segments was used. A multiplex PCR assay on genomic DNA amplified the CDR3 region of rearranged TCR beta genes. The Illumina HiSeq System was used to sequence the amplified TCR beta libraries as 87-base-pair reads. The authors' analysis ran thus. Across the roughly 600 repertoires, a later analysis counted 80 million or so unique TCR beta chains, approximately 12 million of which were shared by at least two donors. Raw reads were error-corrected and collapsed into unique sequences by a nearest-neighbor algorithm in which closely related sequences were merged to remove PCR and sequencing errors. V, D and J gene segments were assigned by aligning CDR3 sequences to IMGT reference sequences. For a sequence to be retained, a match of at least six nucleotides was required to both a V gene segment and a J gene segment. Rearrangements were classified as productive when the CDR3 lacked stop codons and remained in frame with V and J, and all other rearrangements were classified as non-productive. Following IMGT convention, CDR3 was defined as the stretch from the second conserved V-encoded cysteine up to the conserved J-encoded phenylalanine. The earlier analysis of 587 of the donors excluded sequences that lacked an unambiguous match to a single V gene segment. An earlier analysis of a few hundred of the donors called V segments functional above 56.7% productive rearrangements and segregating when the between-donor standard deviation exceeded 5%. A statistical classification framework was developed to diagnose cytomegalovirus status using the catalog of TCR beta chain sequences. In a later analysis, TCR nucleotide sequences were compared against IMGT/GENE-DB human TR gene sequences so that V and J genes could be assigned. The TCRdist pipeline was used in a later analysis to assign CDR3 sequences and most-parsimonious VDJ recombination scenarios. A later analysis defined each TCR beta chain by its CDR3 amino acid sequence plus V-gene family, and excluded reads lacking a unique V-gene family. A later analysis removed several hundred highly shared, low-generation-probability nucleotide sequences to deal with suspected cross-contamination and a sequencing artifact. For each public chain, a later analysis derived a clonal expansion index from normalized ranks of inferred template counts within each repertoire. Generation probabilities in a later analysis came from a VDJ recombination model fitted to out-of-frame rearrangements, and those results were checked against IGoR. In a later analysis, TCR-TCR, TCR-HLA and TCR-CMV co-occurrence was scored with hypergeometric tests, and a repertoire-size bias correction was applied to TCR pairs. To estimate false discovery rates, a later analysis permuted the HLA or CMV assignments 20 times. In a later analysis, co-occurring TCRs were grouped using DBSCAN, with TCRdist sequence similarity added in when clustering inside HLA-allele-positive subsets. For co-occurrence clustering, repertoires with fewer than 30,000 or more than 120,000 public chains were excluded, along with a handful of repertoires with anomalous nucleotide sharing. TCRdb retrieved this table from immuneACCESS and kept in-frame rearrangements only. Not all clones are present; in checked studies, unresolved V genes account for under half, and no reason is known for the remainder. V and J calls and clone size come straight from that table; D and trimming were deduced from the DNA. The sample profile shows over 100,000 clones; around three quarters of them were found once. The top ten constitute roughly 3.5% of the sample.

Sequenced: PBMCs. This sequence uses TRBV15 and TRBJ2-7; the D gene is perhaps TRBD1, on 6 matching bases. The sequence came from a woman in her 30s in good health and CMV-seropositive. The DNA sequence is TGTGCCACCAGCAGAGGCAGGGGCCCCTACGAGCAGTACTTC. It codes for CATSRGRGPYEQYF.